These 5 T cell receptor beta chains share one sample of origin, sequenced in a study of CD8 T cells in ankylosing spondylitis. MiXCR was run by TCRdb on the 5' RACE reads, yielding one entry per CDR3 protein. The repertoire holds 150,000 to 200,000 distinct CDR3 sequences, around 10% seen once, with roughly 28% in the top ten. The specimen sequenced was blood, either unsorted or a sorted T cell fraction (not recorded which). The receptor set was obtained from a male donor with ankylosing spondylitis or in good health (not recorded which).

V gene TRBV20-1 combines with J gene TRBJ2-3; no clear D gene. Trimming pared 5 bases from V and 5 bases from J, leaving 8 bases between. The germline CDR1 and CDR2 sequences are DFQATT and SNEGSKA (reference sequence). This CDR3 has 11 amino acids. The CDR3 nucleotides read TGCAGTGCTCAACCGGGAGATACGCAGTATTTT. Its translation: CSAQPGDTQYF.

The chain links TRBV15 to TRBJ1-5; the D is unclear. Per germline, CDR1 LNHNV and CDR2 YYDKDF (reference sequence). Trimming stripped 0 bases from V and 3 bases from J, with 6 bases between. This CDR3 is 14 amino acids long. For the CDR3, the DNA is TGTGCCACCAGCAGAGAACCGGTCAATCAGCCCCAGCATTTT. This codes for CATSREPVNQPQHF.

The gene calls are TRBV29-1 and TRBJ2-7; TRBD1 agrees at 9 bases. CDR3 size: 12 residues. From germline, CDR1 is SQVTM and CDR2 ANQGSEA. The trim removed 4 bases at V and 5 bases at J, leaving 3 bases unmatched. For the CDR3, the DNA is TGCAGCGTTGCGGGACAGGGCGACGAGCAGTACTTC. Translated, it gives CSVAGQGDEQYF.

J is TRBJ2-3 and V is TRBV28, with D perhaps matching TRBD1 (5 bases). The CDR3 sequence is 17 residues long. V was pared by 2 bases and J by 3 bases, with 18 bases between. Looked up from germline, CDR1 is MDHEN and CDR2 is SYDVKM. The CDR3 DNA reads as TGTGCCAGCAGTTTAGGACCAGGGTTAAGAATGACAGATACGCAGTATTTT. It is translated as CASSLGPGLRMTDTQYF.

This chain's CDR3 is CASSVGISGATEEQYF. The CDR3 DNA is TGTGCCAGCAGCGTAGGTATTAGCGGGGCGACTGAGGAGCAGTACTTC. The V and J genes are TRBV9 and TRBJ2-7; 8 nucleotides match TRBD2. V dropped 0 bases and J dropped 7; count of bases not matched to a gene: 12. Germline assignment: CDR1 SGDLS and CDR2 YYNGEE. This CDR3 comprises 16 residues.